The T cell receptor (beta chain) described here comes from a study of cytomegalovirus exposure and HLA in healthy donors. The study's findings and limits: Sequence variants that were highly shared formed a cluster that was likely a sequencing artifact. Immune exposure information comprised only CMV serostatus. For most subjects, TCR beta sequences were reported to predict HLA-A and HLA-B alleles with accuracy.

Primers for the PCR totalled 60 Vbeta and 13 Jbeta. Libraries were prepared by immunoSEQ multiplex PCR; TCRdb keeps only in-frame clonotypes and omits some of them. The table lists 84,000 or so clones, about 81% of them singletons, with 2.4% in the top ten. Comments on this clone: Antigen unknown.

CDR1 is GTSNPN and CDR2 is SVGIG in the germline V gene (reference sequence). V was shortened by 4 bases and J by 8 bases, with 12 bases between the two germline ends. CDR3 length: 12 residues. The TCR sequence derives from a woman aged 50 to 60 in good health and CMV-seronegative. The chain carries TRBV30 and TRBJ2-1; maybe TRBD2 (5 bases). Sample: PBMCs. Here the CDR3 reads CAWNSGMDEQFF. CDR3 bases: TGTGCCTGGAATTCGGGGATGGATGAGCAGTTCTTC.